This T cell receptor beta chain was retrieved from a study of PD-L1 blockade in urothelial cancer. Study context: About 85% of the 29 patients were men whose urothelial cancer was bladder-origin. Analysis of the blood was performed 3 weeks (second dose) and 6 weeks after treatment start. Overall study findings and caveats: Tumor-associated TCR clones expanded more in blood at 3 weeks in patients with durable benefit.

This clone has a single count. Its target is not known. The CDR3 sequence is 16 residues long. CDR1 is GTSNPN and CDR2 is SVGIG in the germline V gene (reference sequence). Trimming removed 1 base from V and 7 bases from J; junction bases left unmatched: 9. TCRdb's table, derived via immunoSEQ multiplex PCR, lists solely in-frame clones and lacks some. The repertoire holds over 65,000 clones, with 84% as singletons. This chain joins TRBV30 and TRBJ2-7, with 14 bases identical to TRBD2. The receptor comes from a man in his 70s with urothelial cancer. Sequenced here: PBMCs, sampled around atezolizumab (anti-PD-L1) treatment. The CDR3 DNA reads as TGTGCCTGGAGTGCCCTAGGACTAGCGGGAGGAGGGGAGCAGTACTTC. Its translation: CAWSALGLAGGGEQYF.